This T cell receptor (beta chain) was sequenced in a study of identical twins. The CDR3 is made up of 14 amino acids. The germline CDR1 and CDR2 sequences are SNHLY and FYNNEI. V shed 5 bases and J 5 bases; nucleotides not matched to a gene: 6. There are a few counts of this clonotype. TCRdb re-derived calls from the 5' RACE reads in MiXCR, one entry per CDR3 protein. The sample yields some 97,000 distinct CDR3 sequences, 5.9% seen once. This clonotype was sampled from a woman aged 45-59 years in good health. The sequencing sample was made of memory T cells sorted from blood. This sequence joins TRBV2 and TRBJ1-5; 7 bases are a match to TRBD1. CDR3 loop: CASSSDRVYQPQHF. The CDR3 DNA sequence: TGTGCCAGCAGTTCCGACAGGGTTTATCAGCCCCAGCATTTT.